This TCR beta chain was documented in a study of response to subunit inactivated influenza vaccine. This clonotype was seen a few times. Germline V CDR1 and CDR2: SGDLS, YYNGEE. V lost 0 bases to trimming and J lost 4 bases, with 13 bases between them. The CDR3 loop spans 15 amino acids. MiXCR was run by TCRdb on the RT-PCR reads, yielding one entry per CDR3 protein. The sample includes 800,000 to 1,000,000 distinct CDR3 sequences, about 20% seen only once; the top ten take about 10%. The sample in question was PBMCs from blood, obtained 5 days after vaccination. The clonotype was recovered from a man aged 50-60 years who received an inactivated influenza vaccine. The chain employs TRBV9 and TRBJ1-2; D is unclear. CDR3 sequence (DNA): TGTGCCAGCAGCGTAGATGTGGGATCCGGCTATGGCTACACCTTC. It specifies CASSVDVGSGYGYTF.